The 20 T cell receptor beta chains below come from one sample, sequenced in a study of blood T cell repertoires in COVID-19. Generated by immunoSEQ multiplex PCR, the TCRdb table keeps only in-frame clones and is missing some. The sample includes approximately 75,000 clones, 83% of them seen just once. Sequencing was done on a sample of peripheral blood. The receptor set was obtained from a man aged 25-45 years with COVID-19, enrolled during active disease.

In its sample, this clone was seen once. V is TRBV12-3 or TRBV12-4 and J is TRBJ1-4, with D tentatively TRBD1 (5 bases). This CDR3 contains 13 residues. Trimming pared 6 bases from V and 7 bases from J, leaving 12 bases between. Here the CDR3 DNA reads TGTGCCAGCAGGGGCCAGGGACTTGAAAAACTGTTTTTT. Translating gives CASRGQGLEKLFF.

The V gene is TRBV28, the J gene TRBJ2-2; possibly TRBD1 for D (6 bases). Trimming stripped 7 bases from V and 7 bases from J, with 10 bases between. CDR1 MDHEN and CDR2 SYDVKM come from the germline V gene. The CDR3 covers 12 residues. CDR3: CASMGAGGELFF. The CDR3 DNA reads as TGTGCCAGCATGGGGGCGGGCGGGGAGCTGTTTTTT.

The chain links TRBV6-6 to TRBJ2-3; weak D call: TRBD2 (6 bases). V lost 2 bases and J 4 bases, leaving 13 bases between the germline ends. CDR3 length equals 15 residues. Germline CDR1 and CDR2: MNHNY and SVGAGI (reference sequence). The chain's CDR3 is CASSYRLTGADTQYF. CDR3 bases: TGTGCCAGCAGTTACCGTCTAACGGGGGCAGATACGCAGTATTTT.

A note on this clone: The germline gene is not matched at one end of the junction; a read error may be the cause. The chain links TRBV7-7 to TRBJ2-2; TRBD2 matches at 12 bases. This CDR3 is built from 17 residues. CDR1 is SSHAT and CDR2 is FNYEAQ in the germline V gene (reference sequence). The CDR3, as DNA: TGTGCTAGCAGCTTAGGGAGACTAGCGGGGGACACCGGGGAGCTGTTTTTT. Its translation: CASSLGRLAGDTGELFF.

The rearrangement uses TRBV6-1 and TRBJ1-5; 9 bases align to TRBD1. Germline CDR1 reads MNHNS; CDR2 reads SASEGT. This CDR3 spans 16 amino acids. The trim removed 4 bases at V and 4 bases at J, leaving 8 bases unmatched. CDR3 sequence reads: CASSALGQGRNQPQHF. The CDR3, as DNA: TGTGCCAGCAGTGCCCTAGGACAGGGGAGGAATCAGCCCCAGCATTTT.

The CDR3 region is CASSEGASGSSGTDTQYF. DNA of the CDR3: TGTGCCAGCAGTGAAGGTGCTAGCGGGAGTAGCGGCACAGATACGCAGTATTTT. The genes are TRBV2 and TRBJ2-3; 10 bases match TRBD2. Looked up from germline, CDR1 is SNHLY and CDR2 is FYNNEI. The CDR3 loop spans 18 amino acids. The junction had 8 bases not matched to a gene; V was cut back by 1 base and J by 1 base. Combining the CDR3 with reference TRBV2 and TRBJ2-3 gives the whole variable domain EPEVTQTPSHQVTQMGQEVILRCVPISNHLYFYWYRQILGQKVEFLVSFYNNEISEKSEIFDDQFSVERPDGSNFTLKIRSTKLEDSAMYFCASSEGASGSSGTDTQYFGPGTRLTVL.

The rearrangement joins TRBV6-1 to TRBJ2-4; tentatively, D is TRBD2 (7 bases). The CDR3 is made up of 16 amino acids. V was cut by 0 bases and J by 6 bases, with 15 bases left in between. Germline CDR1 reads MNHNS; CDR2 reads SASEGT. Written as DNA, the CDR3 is TGTGCCAGCAGTGAAGCAGGGGGGGCTCAGGGAAACATTCAGTACTTC. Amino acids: CASSEAGGAQGNIQYF.

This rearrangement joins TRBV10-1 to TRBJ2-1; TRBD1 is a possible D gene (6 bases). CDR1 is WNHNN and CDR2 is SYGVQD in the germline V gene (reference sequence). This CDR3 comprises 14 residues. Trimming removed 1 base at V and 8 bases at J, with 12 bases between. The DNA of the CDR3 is TGCGCCAGCAGTGAGTTTACAGGGAGCTATGAGCAGTTCTTC. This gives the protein CASSEFTGSYEQFF.

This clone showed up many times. CDR3 sequence: CASSGQEDDEQYF. CDR3 bases: TGTGCCAGCTCGGGCCAGGAGGACGACGAGCAGTACTTC. The V gene is TRBV18, the J gene TRBJ2-7; D is possibly TRBD2 (5 bases). Germline CDR1 and CDR2: KGHSH and LQKENI. This CDR3 region has 13 residues. Trimming took off 6 bases at V and 5 bases at J, with 14 bases between the two ends.

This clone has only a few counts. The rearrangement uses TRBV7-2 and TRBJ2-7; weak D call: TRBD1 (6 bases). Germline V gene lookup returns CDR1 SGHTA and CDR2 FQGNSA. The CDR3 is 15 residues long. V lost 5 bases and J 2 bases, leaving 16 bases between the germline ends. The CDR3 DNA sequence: TGTGCCAGCAGCCCTAGGTCGGACAGTACCTACGAGCAGTACTTC. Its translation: CASSPRSDSTYEQYF.

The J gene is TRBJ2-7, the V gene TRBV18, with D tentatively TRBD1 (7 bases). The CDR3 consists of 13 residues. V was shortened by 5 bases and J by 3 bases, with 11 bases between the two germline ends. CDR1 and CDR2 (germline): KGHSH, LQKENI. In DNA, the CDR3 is TGTGCCAGCTCAGCGGGACAGATCTACGAGCAGTACTTC. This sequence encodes CASSAGQIYEQYF.

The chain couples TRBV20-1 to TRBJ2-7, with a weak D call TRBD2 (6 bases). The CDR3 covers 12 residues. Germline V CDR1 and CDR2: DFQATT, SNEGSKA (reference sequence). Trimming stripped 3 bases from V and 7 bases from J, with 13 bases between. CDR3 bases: TGCAGTGCTAGTTCGGGAGAGAGGGAGCAGTACTTC. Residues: CSASSGEREQYF.

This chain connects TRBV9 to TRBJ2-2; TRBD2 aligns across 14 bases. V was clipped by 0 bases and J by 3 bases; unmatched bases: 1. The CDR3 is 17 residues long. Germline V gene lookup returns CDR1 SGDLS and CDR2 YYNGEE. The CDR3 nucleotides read TGTGCCAGCAGCGTAGGGACTAGCGGGAGGTACACCGGGGAGCTGTTTTTT. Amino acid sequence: CASSVGTSGRYTGELFF.

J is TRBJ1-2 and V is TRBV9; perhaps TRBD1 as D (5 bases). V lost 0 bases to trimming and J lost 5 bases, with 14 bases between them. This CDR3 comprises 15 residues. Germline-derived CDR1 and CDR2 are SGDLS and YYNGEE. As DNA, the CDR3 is TGTGCCAGCAGCGTAGGAGGTAAGGGGAGGTATGGCTACACCTTC. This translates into CASSVGGKGRYGYTF.

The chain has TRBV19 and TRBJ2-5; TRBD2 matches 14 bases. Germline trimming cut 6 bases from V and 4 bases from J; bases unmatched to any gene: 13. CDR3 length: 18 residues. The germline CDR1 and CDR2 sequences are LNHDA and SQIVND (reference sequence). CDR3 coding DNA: TGTGCCAGTAGCCTAGTCCCGGGACTAGCGGGAGTTCGAGAGACCCAGTACTTC. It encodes CASSLVPGLAGVRETQYF.

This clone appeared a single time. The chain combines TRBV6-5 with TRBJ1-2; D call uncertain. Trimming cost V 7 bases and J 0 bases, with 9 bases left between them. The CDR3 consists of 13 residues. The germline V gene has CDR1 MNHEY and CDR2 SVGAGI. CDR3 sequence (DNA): TGTGCCAGCAAATACAGTGCTAACTATGGCTACACCTTC. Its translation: CASKYSANYGYTF.

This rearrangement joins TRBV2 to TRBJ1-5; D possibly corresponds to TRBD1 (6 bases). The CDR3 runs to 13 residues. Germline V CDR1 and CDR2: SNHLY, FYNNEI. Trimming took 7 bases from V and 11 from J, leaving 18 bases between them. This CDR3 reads CASKRGAIDSQHF. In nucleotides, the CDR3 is TGTGCCAGCAAGCGGGGGGCCATAGACTCCCAGCATTTT.

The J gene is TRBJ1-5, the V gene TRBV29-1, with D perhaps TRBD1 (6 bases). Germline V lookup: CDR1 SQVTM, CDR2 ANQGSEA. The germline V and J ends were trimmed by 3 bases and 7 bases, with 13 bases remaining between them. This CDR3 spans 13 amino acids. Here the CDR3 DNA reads TGCAGCGTTGAGGTACAGGGAGGGCAGCCCCAGCATTTT. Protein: CSVEVQGGQPQHF.

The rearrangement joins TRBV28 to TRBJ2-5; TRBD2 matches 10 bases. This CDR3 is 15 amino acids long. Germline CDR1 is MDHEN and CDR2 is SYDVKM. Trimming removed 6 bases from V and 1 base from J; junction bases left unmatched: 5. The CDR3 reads CASRTGTSVQETQYF. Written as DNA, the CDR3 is TGTGCCAGCAGGACCGGGACTAGCGTCCAAGAGACCCAGTACTTC.

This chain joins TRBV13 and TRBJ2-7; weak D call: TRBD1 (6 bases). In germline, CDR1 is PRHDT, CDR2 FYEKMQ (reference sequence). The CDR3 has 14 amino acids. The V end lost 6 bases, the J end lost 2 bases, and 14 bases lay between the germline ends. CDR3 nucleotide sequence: TGTGCCAGCAGGGTGGAGACAGGCCCCTACGAGCAGTACTTC. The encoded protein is CASRVETGPYEQYF.